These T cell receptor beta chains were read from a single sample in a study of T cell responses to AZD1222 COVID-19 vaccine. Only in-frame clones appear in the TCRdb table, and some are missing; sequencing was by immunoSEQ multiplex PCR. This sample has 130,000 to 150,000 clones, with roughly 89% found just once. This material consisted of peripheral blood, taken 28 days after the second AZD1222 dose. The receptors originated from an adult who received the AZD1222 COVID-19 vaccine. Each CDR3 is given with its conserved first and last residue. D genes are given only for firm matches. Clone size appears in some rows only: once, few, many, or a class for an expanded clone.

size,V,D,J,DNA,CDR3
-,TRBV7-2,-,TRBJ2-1,TGTGCCAGCAGCTTAATACTAGTTCGGGATGAGCAGTTCTTC,CASSLILVRDEQFF
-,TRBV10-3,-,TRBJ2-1,TGTGCCACCAGCACGGGAGTAACCTACAATGAGCAGTTCTTC,CATSTGVTYNEQFF
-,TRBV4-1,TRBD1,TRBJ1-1,TGCGCCAGCAGCCAGGGCCGCCCGGGACAGGGGCGGACTGAAGCTTTCTTT,CASSQGRPGQGRTEAFF
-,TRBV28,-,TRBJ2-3,TGTGCCAGCAGCCCGCCTGCGGGAGATACGCAGTATTTT,CASSPPAGDTQYF
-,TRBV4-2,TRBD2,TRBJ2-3,TGTGCCAGCAGCCAAGACGCGACTAGCGGCACAGATACGCAGTATTTT,CASSQDATSGTDTQYF
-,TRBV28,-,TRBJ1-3,TGTGCCACCTCGTCCGGCAAACGGAACACCATATATTTT,CATSSGKRNTIYF
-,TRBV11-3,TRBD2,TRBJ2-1,TGTGCCAGCAGCTTAGATATTTCACTTAGCGGGAGGAACAATGAGCAGTTCTTC,CASSLDISLSGRNNEQFF
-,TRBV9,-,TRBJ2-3,TGTGCCAGCAGCGCCCAGCGCACAGATACGCAGTATTTT,CASSAQRTDTQYF
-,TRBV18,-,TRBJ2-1,TGTGCCAGCTCACGCAACCGGGACTCCATCTTAAGCGGTAATGAGCAGTTCTTC,CASSRNRDSILSGNEQFF
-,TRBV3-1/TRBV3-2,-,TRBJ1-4,TGTGCCAGCAGCCAAGAGTTTCGGGGTAAACTGTTTTTT,CASSQEFRGKLFF
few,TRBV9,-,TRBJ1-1,TGTGCCAGCAGCGTAGACCCCAGGGGAGGCACTGAAGCTTTCTTT,CASSVDPRGGTEAFF
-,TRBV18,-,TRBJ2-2,TGTGCCAGCTCACCCACAGGGAACCACTCGAACACCGGGGAGCTGTTTTTT,CASSPTGNHSNTGELFF
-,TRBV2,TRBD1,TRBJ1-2,TGTGCCACCCAGGGGGGACAGGGTAACTATGGCTACACCTTC,CATQGGQGNYGYTF
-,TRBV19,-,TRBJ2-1,TGTGCCAGTAGTATAATGACTAGCAATGAGCAGTTCTTC,CASSIMTSNEQFF
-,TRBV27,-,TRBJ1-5,TGTGCCAGCAGGCCTTCTGCAGGGAATGGCAATCAGCCCCAGCATTTT,CASRPSAGNGNQPQHF
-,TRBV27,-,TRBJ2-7,TGTGCCAGCAGTTTTCAAACTAGTGCCTACGAGCAGTACTTC,CASSFQTSAYEQYF
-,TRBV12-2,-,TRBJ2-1,TGTGCAAGTCGCTTAGCGCGAGGTAGGACGAAGTTCTTC,CASRLARGRTKFF
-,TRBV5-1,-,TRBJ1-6,TGCGCCAGCAGCTTAGGACAGCAAAATTCACCCCTCCACTTT,CASSLGQQNSPLHF
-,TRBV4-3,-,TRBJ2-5,TGCGCCAGCAGCCAAGATTTCGGACGCGGAGGAGAGACCCAGTACTTC,CASSQDFGRGGETQYF
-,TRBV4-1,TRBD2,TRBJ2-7,TGCGCCAGCAGCCAACCGACTAGCGGGACCCCCCGCAACGAGCAGTACTTC,CASSQPTSGTPRNEQYF
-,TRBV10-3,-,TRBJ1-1,TGTGCCATCAAAGGTACCCGGTCGGACACTGAAGCTTTCTTT,CAIKGTRSDTEAFF
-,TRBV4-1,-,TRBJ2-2,TGCGCCAGCAGCCAAGATAGGGGTCTCGGGGAGCTGTTTTTT,CASSQDRGLGELFF
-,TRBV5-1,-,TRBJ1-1,TGCGCCAGCAGCTTGGCGGCCAGCGTTACTGAAGCTTTCTTT,CASSLAASVTEAFF
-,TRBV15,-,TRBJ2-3,TGTGCCACCAGCAGAGATGGACTCCCCACAGATACGCAGTATTTT,CATSRDGLPTDTQYF
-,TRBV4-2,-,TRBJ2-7,TGTGCCAGCAGCCGGACATCCTTGGAGGGGCAGTACTTC,CASSRTSLEGQYF
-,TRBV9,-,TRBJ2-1,TGTGCCAGCAGCCCGAACCAAGAAAGACCGAAGTTCTTC,CASSPNQERPKFF
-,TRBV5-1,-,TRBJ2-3,TGCGCCAGCAGCGAACTTCAGGAATTCTCGGAGATGCAGTATTTT,CASSELQEFSEMQYF
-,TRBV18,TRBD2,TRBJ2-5,TGTGCCAGCTCGCGGGGACTAGCACGAGAGACCCAGTACTTC,CASSRGLARETQYF
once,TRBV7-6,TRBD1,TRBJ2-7,TGTGCCAGCAGCTTAGCGGGACAGGGATTTGATGAGCAGTACTTC,CASSLAGQGFDEQYF
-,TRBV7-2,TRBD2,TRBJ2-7,TGTGCCAGCAGCCCCACCGGCCTAGCGGGAGTCGGGTCCTACGAGCAGTACTTC,CASSPTGLAGVGSYEQYF
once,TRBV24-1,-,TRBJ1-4,TGTGCCACCAGTGATACGGACAGCGGAAATGAAAAACTGTTTTTT,CATSDTDSGNEKLFF
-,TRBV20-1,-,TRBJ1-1,TGCAGTGCTAGAAACATGAAGGCAGCTTTCTTT,CSARNMKAAFF
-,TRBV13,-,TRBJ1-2,TGTGCCAGCAGCTTAGGTTGGTCGGTCGCGGATTCCTCCTCACCTGGCTACACCTTC,CASSLGWSVADSSSPGYTF
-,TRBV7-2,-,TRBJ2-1,TGTGCCAGCAGCTCGGGACTTTACAATGAGCAGTTCTTC,CASSSGLYNEQFF
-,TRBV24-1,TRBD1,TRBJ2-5,TGTGCCACCAGTGACGAGGGCAGACAGGGAGCAGAGACCCAGTACTTC,CATSDEGRQGAETQYF
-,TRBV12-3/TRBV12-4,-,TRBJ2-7,TGTGCCAGCAGGAAGGGGAGCTCCTACGAGCAGTACTTC,CASRKGSSYEQYF
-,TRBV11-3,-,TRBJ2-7,TGTGCCAGCAGCTTAGGGGTCGGGTCCCCCTACGAGCAGTACTTC,CASSLGVGSPYEQYF
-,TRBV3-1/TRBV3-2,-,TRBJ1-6,TGTGCCAGCAGCCAAGGGGGGGGCCAAAATTCACCCCTCCACTTT,CASSQGGGQNSPLHF
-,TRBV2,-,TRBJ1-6,TGTGCCAGCAGTCGCGACAGGCGGAATTCACCCCTCCACTTT,CASSRDRRNSPLHF
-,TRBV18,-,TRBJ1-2,TGTGCCAGCTCACCTACTGAGGGGAAGGACTATGGCTACACCTTC,CASSPTEGKDYGYTF
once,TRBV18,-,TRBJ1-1,TGTGCCAGCTCACCAGGCCGGAAGAACACTGAAGCTTTCTTT,CASSPGRKNTEAFF
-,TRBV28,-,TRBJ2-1,TGTGCCAGCAGCCCCCTACAGGACCCTTACAATGAGCAGTTCTTC,CASSPLQDPYNEQFF
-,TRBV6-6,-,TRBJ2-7,TGTGCCAGTGGACCCGGGGCGGTCTACGAGCAGTACTTC,CASGPGAVYEQYF
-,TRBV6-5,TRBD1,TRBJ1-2,TGTGCCAGCAGTCCCCACGGGGACAGGGGTTATGGCTACACCTTC,CASSPHGDRGYGYTF
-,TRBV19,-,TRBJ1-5,TGTGCCAGTAGTATGGAGGGTCGCAATCAGCCCCAGCATTTT,CASSMEGRNQPQHF
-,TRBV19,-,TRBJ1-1,TGTGCCAGTAGTATGCAGGGGATGAACACTGAAGCTTTCTTT,CASSMQGMNTEAFF
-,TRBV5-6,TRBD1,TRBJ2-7,TGTGCCAGCAGCGAGGGGGCGAGATACGAGCAGTACTTC,CASSEGARYEQYF
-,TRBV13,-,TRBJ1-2,TGTGCCAGCAGCTTAGGCCTAAGAATAGTCCGGGACACCTTC,CASSLGLRIVRDTF
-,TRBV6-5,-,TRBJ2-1,TGTGCCAGCAGTTACTCTCCAGGGACCAACAATGAGCAGTTCTTC,CASSYSPGTNNEQFF